This T cell receptor (beta chain) was observed in a study of CD8 T cells in ankylosing spondylitis. Using quantitative 5'-RACE with molecular barcodes, the authors made TCR beta libraries. TCRdb called the 5' RACE reads again in MiXCR, with one record for every CDR3 protein. The sample contains over 700,000 distinct CDR3 sequences, around 20% of which appear only once. The table lists this clonotype with many counts. Its antigen is not known. Points from the study as a whole: Researchers reportedly found disease-linked clones significantly enriched in matched ankylosing spondylitis synovial fluid. Several highly homologous variants made up a TCR beta motif, and this motif appeared characteristic of ankylosing spondylitis blood.

This CDR3 has 14 residues. The V gene's germline CDR1 is SGHRS and CDR2 YFSETQ. V was shortened by 0 bases and J by 8 bases, with 12 bases between the two germline ends. This chain links TRBV5-1 with TRBJ2-1; D not certain. This receptor was identified in a male donor with ankylosing spondylitis. The specimen was blood, either unsorted or a sorted T cell fraction (not recorded which). This CDR3 is CASSLDEALYEQFF. The CDR3 DNA is TGCGCCAGCAGCTTGGATGAGGCCTTGTATGAGCAGTTCTTC.